Below, 13 T cell receptor beta chains from the same sample are listed, as sequenced in a study of T cells after yellow fever vaccination. TCRdb processed the 5' RACE reads anew with MiXCR; each CDR3 protein has one entry. The table lists over 110,000 distinct CDR3 sequences, more than 6% of them singletons. The sample consisted of CD4+ T cells sorted from PBMCs, taken 5 days after the yellow fever booster vaccination. These receptors were obtained from a man aged 25 to 40 who received the YFV17D yellow fever vaccine.

There are many counts of this clonotype. The V and J genes are TRBV7-2 and TRBJ2-7; 12 nucleotides agree with TRBD2. This CDR3 has 17 residues. Germline values: CDR1 SGHTA, CDR2 FQGNSA. J gave up 3 bases and V 4 bases, and 10 bases lay outside the gene matches. The CDR3 nucleotides read TGTGCCAGCAGCTCTGGGACTAGCGGGCAAATTGGCTACGAGCAGTACTTC. Residues: CASSSGTSGQIGYEQYF.

This clonotype was recorded at least ten times. The CDR3: CASSHQRGQGKGGLTEAFF. The CDR3 nucleotides are TGCGCCAGCAGCCACCAACGGGGACAGGGGAAAGGAGGGCTCACTGAAGCTTTCTTT. The genes are TRBV4-3 and TRBJ1-1; 10 nucleotides agree with TRBD1. The CDR3 is 19 amino acids. V lost 3 bases, J lost 4 bases, and 17 bases stayed unmatched. The germline V gene encodes CDR1 LGHNA and CDR2 YSLEER.

This clonotype was seen repeatedly, ten times or more. The J gene is TRBJ1-6, the V gene TRBV11-1, with D perhaps matching TRBD1 (6 bases). V lost 4 bases and J 7 bases, leaving 23 bases between the germline ends. Germline CDR1 SGHAT, CDR2 FQDESV (reference sequence). The CDR3 has 18 amino acids. The CDR3 loop is CASSSTGQRFAENSPLHF. In nucleotides, the CDR3 is TGTGCCAGCAGCTCAACCGGACAGAGATTCGCTGAGAATTCACCCCTCCACTTT.

In this sample, this clonotype turned up many times. The CDR3 sequence is CAISEPTGANHEQYF. In DNA form, the CDR3 reads TGTGCCATCAGTGAACCAACGGGAGCTAACCACGAGCAGTACTTC. The rearrangement uses TRBV10-3 and TRBJ2-7; D might be TRBD2 (6 bases). In germline, CDR1 is ENHRY, CDR2 SYGVKD. This CDR3 contains 15 residues. Between the trimmed V and J ends, which lost 3 bases and 5 bases, there was a span of 17 bases.

This clonotype was detected many times. The chain joins TRBV15 to TRBJ2-7; 10 nucleotides line up with TRBD1. Looked up from germline, CDR1 is LNHNV and CDR2 is YYDKDF (reference sequence). The CDR3 is made up of 15 amino acids. J lost 3 bases, V lost 4 bases, and 6 bases had no gene match. CDR3 nucleotides: TGTGCCACCAGCAATAGGGACAGGGGCCTCTACGAGCAGTACTTC. The encoded protein is CATSNRDRGLYEQYF. Based on the CDR3 plus reference TRBV15 and TRBJ2-7, the full variable domain is DAMVIQNPRYQVTQFGKPVTLSCSQTLNHNVMYWYQQKSSQAPKLLFHYYDKDFNNEADTPDNFQSRRPNTSFCFLDIRSPGLGDTAMYLCATSNRDRGLYEQYFGPGTRLTVT.

This clonotype was seen repeatedly, ten times or more. The chain couples TRBV7-2 to TRBJ2-2, with D perhaps matching TRBD2 (6 bases). Looked up from germline, CDR1 is SGHTA and CDR2 is FQGNSA. V was pared by 5 bases and J by 7 bases, with 23 bases between. The length of the CDR3 is 17 residues. The CDR3 DNA reads TGTGCCAGCAGCCTCGCCCCCTTTTTCGGGAGTGGCGGGGAGCTGTTTTTT. It is translated as CASSLAPFFGSGGELFF.

Details on this clonotype: Being one base from a much bigger clone, this may be a read error. This chain links TRBV6-2 or TRBV6-3 with TRBJ1-1; 9 nucleotides match TRBD1. The CDR3 runs to 14 residues. The germline V gene encodes CDR1 MNHEY and CDR2 SVGEGT. V lost 5 bases, J lost 5 bases, and 6 bases stayed unmatched. CDR3 protein: CASSLQGARTEAFF. The DNA for the CDR3 is TGTGCCAGCAGTCTACAGGGGGCGAGGACTGAAGCTTTCTTT.

The V gene is TRBV20-1, the J gene TRBJ2-1; the D gene is possibly TRBD2 (6 bases). The CDR3 runs 11 residues. Germline V gene sequence: CDR1 DFQATT, CDR2 SNEGSKA (reference sequence). V was trimmed by 3 bases and J by 13 bases, leaving 13 bases between them. The CDR3 loop is CSARYSGTQFF. In DNA form, the CDR3 reads TGCAGTGCTAGGTATAGCGGAACCCAGTTCTTC.

This clonotype was recorded at least ten times. This rearrangement joins TRBV2 to TRBJ2-1; 8 bases match TRBD1. The germline gives CDR1 SNHLY, CDR2 FYNNEI. V dropped 7 bases and J dropped 5; count of bases not matched to a gene: 10. CDR3 size: 15 residues. The CDR3 coding sequence is TGTGCCAGCATGGCCGGGACAGGTAACCACAATGAGCAGTTCTTC. Its translation: CASMAGTGNHNEQFF.

This clonotype was detected many times. V and J are TRBV4-2 and TRBJ1-2; 7 bases match TRBD1. The CDR3 spans 17 residues. With V trimmed by 0 bases and J by 5 bases, 12 bases remained unmatched. Germline V CDR1 and CDR2: LGHNA, YNFKEQ. CDR3 amino acids: CASSQDYVGQGGYGYTF. CDR3 DNA sequence: TGTGCCAGCAGCCAAGATTACGTTGGGCAGGGGGGTTATGGCTACACCTTC.

This clonotype was detected many times. The chain links TRBV6-4 to TRBJ1-1; no reliable D call. V lost 3 bases and J lost 4, with 9 bases in between. Germline CDR1 reads MRHNA; CDR2 reads SNTAGT. This CDR3 is 13 amino acids long. CDR3 amino acids: CASSEGRSTEAFF. CDR3 sequence (DNA): TGTGCCAGCAGTGAAGGAAGATCCACTGAAGCTTTCTTT.

This clonotype was counted only a few times. The J gene is TRBJ2-7, the V gene TRBV12-3 or TRBV12-4; D possibly corresponds to TRBD2 (5 bases). The ends were cut back, 4 bases at V and 7 bases at J, with 23 bases in the middle. This CDR3 is built from 16 residues. The chain's CDR3 is CASSSPRAEPTREQYF. CDR3 bases: TGTGCCAGCAGTTCCCCCCGAGCGGAACCGACCCGGGAGCAGTACTTC.

In its sample, this clonotype was seen many times. V and J are TRBV7-9 and TRBJ2-5, with D hard to call. Germline assignment: CDR1 SEHNR and CDR2 FQNEAQ (reference sequence). Trimming left V 4 bases short and J 0 bases short, with 12 bases between. The CDR3 is 15 amino acids. The CDR3 region has the DNA TGTGCCAGCAGCTCGAGAAGTGGATACCAAGAGACCCAGTACTTC. Protein product: CASSSRSGYQETQYF.